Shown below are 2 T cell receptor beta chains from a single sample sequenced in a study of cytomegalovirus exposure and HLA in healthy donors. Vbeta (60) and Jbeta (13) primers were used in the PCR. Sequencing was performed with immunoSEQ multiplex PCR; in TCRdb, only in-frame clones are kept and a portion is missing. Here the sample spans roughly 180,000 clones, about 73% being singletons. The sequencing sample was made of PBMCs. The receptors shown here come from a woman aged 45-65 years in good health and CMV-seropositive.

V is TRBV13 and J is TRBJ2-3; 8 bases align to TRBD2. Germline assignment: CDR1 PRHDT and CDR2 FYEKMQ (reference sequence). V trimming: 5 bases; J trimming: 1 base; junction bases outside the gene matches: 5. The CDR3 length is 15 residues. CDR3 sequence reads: CASSLAGYGTDTQYF. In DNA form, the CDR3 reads TGTGCCAGCAGCCTAGCGGGTTACGGCACAGATACGCAGTATTTT.

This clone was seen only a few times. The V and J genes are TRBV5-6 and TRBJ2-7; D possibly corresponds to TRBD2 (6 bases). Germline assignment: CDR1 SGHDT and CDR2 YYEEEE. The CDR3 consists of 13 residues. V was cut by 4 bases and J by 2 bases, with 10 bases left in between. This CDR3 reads CASSGSGAYEQYF. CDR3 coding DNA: TGTGCCAGCAGCGGATCGGGGGCCTACGAGCAGTACTTC.